This T cell receptor (beta chain) comes out of a study of T cells in tuberculosis (dated by TCRdb to 2016 to 2019). Regarding the study in general: To characterize T cells specific for the mycobacterial lipid antigen glucose monomycolate (GMM), the study used CD1B tetramers together with high-throughput TCR immunosequencing. IGRA-negative adolescents, IGRA-positive adolescents with latent tuberculosis and adults with active tuberculosis, around nine per group, were compared in a South African clinical cohort. General conclusions and limits of the study: Using GEM motif frequencies, a classifier achieved 65% to 75% accuracy, whereas a classifier built on the diverse GMM-specific repertoire got to under 90% accuracy (AUROC over 0.8). Which clinical samples got chosen depended on the availability of cryopreserved specimens, and the active tuberculosis cases were adults, whereas the controls were adolescents. Shorter CDR3-alpha lengths in active tuberculosis patients partly drove the smaller NN-distances, and the TCR-beta difference was not statistically significant. Compared with IGRA-negative controls, TCR-alpha repertoires from active tuberculosis had smaller mean NN-distances to GMM-specific TCRs, which suggests that these TCRs underwent clonal expansion.

TCR libraries were generated with the immunoSEQ multiplex PCR assay, using TCR-beta and/or TCR-alpha/delta assays for each sample. Amplified TCR libraries were sequenced on the Illumina high-throughput platform. For the original study's pipeline: Clustering and dimensionality reduction relied on pairwise TCRdist distances among GMM-specific receptors from T cells that were either sorted ex vivo or expanded in vitro. Each clinical repertoire received a mean NN-distance score, defined as the average TCRdist to the nearest 10% of tetramer-positive reference sequences. GEM TCR motif frequency was computed as the fraction of unique TCRs matching known GEM sequences by V/J usage and CDR3 length. Linear discriminant analysis with leave-one-out cross-validation, implemented in scikit-learn, was used to classify active tuberculosis. As stored in TCRdb, this immuneACCESS dataset retains in-frame rearrangements with V and J assigned. A fraction of the clones does not appear; measured against another copy, unresolved V genes explain less than half of the discrepancy, and the remainder lacks a known reason. The V and J calls and the clone size are those of that table, but D and trimming were determined from the DNA. For this sample the table gives 40,000 to 50,000 clones, of which 95% were detected only once. The ten top clones hold 3% to 4.5% of the sample.

Notes on this clone: Its antigen has not been determined. No clone much larger than this one lies a single base away; base qualities are absent.

The CDR3 goes from the cysteine to the phenylalanine over 13 residues. Solely the CDR3 DNA is kept, with 39 bases framed from the first base. CDR1 is given as SQVTM and CDR2 as ANQGSEA, both from the germline V gene. V sheds 5 bases and J sheds 0 bases, leaving 10 bases between their ends. At study entry, adolescents were screened for latent tuberculosis infection by tuberculin skin test and QuantiFERON-TB GOLD In-Tube IGRA. Immunosequencing of unsorted cryopreserved PBMC covered, on average, around 99,000 T cells per clinical donor. Eleven high schools in the Worcester region of the Western Cape, South Africa, served as enrollment sites for adolescents aged 12 to 18 years. Approximately ten M. tuberculosis-infected adolescents and around ten uninfected adolescents were selected, with the two groups matched for age and sex. Adolescent PBMC were isolated from freshly drawn heparinized blood by density centrifugation and cryopreserved.

This receptor was obtained from a donor aged 5-35 years with latent tuberculosis or without tuberculosis infection. Input material: PBMCs. The chain is made from TRBV29-1 and TRBJ1-1; the D gene cannot be resolved reliably. CDR3 sequence: CSVSFTVNTEAFF. The nucleotide sequence reads TGCAGCGTTTCGTTTACAGTGAACACTGAAGCTTTCTTT. With all but the CDR3 taken from the reference TRBV29-1 and TRBJ1-1 genes, the full variable domain is: SAVISQKPSRDICQRGTSLTIQCQVDSQVTMMFWYRQQPGQSLTLIATANQGSEATYESGFVIDKFPISRPNLTFSTLTVSNMSPEDSSIYLCSVSFTVNTEAFFGQGTRLTVV.